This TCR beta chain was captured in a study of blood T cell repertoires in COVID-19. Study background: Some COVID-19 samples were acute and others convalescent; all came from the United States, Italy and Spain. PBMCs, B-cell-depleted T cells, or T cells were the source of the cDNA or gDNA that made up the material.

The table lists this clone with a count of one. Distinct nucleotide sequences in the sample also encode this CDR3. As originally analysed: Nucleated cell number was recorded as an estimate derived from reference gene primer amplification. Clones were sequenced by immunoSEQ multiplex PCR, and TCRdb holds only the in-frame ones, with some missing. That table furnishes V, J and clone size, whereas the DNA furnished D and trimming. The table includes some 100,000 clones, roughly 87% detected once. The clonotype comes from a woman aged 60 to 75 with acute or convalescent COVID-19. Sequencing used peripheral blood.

The CDR3 protein is CATSDHRRGTGELFF. The CDR3 DNA reads as TGTGCCACCAGTGACCACAGGAGGGGCACCGGGGAGCTGTTTTTT. J is TRBJ2-2 and V is TRBV24-1, with D possibly TRBD2 on 6 matching bases. The CDR3 contains 15 residues. CDR1 KGHDR and CDR2 SFDVKD come from the germline V gene. Trimming removed 4 bases from V and 4 bases from J, with 12 bases in between.